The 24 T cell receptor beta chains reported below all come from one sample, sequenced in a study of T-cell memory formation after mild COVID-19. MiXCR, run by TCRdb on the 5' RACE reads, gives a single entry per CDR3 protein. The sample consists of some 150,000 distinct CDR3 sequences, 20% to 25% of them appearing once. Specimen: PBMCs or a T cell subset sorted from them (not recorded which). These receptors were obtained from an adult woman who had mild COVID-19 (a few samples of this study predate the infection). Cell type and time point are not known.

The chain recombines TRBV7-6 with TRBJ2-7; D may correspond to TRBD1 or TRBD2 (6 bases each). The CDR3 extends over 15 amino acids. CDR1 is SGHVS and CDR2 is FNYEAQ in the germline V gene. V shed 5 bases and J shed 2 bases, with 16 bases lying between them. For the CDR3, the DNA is TGTGCCAGCAGCGCGGGTACGGGGGCCGCCTACGAGCAGTACTTC. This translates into CASSAGTGAAYEQYF.

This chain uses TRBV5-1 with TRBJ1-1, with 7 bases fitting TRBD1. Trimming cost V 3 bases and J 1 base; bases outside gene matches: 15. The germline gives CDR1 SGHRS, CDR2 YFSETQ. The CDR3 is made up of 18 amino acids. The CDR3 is CASSSLFRDRGENTEAFF. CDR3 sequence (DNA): TGCGCCAGCAGCTCCCTTTTTCGGGACAGAGGTGAGAACACTGAAGCTTTCTTT.

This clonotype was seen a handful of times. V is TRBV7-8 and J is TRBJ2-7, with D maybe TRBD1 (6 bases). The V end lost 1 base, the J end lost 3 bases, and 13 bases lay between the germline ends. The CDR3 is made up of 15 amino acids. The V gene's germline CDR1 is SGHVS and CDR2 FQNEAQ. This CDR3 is CASSLVGGLIYEQYF. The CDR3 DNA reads TGTGCCAGCAGCTTAGTAGGGGGTCTAATCTACGAGCAGTACTTC.

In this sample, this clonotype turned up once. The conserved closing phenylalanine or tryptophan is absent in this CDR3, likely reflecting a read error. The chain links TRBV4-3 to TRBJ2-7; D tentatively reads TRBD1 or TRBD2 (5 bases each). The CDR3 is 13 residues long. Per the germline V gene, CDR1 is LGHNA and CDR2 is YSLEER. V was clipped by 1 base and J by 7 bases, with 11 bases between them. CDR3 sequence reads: CASSQAGTGEQYL. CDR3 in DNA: TGCGCCAGCAGCCAAGCAGGGACGGGAGAGCAGTACTTA.

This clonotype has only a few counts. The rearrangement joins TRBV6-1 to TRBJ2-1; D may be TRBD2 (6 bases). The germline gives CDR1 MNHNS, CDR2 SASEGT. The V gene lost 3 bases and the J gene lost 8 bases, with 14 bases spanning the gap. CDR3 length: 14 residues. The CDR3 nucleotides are TGTGCCAGCAGTGAGGCAGTTGGAGGGGATGAGCAGTTCTTC. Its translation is CASSEAVGGDEQFF.

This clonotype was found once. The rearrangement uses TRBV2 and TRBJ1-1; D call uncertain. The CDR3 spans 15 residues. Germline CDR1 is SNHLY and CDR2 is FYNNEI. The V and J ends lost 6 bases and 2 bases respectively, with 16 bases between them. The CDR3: CASSEYANSNTEAFF. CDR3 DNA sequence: TGTGCCAGCAGCGAATACGCTAACTCCAACACTGAAGCTTTCTTT.

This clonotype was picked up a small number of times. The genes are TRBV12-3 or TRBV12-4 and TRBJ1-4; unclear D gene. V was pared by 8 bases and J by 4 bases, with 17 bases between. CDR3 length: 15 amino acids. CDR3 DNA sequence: TGTGCCAGCTGTCTTGTGGGTTTTGTTAATGAAAAACTGTTTTTT. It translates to CASCLVGFVNEKLFF.

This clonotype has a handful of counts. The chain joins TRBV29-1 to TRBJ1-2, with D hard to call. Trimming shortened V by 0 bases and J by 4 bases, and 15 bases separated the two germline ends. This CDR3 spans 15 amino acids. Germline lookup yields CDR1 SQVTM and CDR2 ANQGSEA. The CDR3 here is CSVEDPRGFSYGYTF. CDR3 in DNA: TGCAGCGTTGAAGATCCCCGAGGGTTTTCCTATGGCTACACCTTC.

In nucleotides, the CDR3 is TGTGCCAGCAGTTATCCTCTCACCGGGGAGCTGTTTTTT. The encoded protein is CASSYPLTGELFF. The chain has TRBV6-5 and TRBJ2-2; D remains unclear. The CDR3 spans 13 residues. The germline V gene has CDR1 MNHEY and CDR2 SVGAGI. The germline V and J ends were trimmed by 3 bases and 4 bases, with 6 bases remaining between them.

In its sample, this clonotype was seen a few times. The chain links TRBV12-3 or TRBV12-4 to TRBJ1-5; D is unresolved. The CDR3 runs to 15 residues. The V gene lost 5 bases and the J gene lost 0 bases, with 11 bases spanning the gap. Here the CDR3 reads CASSLGEYSNQPQHF. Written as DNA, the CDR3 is TGTGCCAGCAGTCTTGGGGAATATAGCAATCAGCCCCAGCATTTT.

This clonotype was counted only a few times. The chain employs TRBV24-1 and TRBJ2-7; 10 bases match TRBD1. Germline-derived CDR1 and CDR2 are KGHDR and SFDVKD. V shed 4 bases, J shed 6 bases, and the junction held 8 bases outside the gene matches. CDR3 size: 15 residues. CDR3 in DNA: TGTGCCACCAGTGAGAAAACCGGGACAGGGGCCGAGCAGTACTTC. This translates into CATSEKTGTGAEQYF.

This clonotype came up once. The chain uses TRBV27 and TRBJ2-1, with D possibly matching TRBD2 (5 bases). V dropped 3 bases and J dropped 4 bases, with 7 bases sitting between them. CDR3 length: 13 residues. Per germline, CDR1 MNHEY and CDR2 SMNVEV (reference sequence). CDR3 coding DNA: TGTGCCAGCAGTTTTGCGGGTTACAATGAGCAGTTCTTC. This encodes CASSFAGYNEQFF.

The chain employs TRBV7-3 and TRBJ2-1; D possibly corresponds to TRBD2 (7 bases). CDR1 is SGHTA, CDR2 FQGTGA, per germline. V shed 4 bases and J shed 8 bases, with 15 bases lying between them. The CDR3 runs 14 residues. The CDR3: CASSSGLGGDEQFF. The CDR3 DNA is TGTGCCAGCAGCTCTGGACTAGGGGGGGATGAGCAGTTCTTC.

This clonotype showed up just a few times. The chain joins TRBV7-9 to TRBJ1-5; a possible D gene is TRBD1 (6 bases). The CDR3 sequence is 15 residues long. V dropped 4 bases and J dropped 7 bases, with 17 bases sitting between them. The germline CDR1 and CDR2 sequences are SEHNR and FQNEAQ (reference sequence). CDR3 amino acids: CASSSGLQGTQPQHF. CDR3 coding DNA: TGTGCCAGCAGCTCCGGACTACAGGGAACCCAGCCCCAGCATTTT.

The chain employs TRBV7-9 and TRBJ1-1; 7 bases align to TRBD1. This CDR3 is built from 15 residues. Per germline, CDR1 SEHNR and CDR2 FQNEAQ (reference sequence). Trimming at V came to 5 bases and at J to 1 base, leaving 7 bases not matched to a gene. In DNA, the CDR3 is TGTGCCAGCAGCCCTTGGGACAGCCCGAACACTGAAGCTTTCTTT. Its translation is CASSPWDSPNTEAFF.

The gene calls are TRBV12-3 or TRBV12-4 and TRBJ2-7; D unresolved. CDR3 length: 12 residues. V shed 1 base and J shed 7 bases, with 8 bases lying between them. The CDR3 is CASSLVPGEQYF. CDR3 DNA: TGTGCCAGCAGTTTAGTCCCCGGTGAGCAGTACTTC.

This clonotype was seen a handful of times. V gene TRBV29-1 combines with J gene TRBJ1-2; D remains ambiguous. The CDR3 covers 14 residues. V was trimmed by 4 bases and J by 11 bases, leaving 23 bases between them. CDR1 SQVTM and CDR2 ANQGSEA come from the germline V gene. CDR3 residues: CSVVGVGHTGSYTF. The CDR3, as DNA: TGCAGCGTTGTGGGTGTTGGTCACACCGGGAGTTACACCTTC.

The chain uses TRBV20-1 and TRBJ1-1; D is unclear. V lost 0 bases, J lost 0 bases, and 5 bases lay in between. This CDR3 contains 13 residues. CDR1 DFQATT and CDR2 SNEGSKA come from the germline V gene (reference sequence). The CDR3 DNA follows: TGCAGTGCTAGAGAAGAGGTGAACACTGAAGCTTTCTTT. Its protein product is CSAREEVNTEAFF.

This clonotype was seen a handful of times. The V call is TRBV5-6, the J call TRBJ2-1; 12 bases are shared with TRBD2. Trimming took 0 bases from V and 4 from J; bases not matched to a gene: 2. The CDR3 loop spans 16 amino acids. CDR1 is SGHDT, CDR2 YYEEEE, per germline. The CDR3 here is CASSLEGTSGYNEQFF. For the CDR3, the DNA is TGTGCCAGCAGCTTGGAGGGGACTAGCGGGTACAATGAGCAGTTCTTC. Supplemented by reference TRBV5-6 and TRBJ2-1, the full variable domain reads DAGVTQSPTHLIKTRGQQVTLRCSPKSGHDTVSWYQQALGQGPQFIFQYYEEEERQRGNFPDRFSGHQFPNYSSELNVNALLLGDSALYLCASSLEGTSGYNEQFFGPGTRLTVL.

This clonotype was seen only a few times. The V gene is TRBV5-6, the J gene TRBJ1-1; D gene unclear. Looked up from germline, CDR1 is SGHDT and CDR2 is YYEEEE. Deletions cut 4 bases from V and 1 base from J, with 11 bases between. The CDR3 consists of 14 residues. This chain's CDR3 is CASSPLYKNTEAFF. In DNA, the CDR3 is TGTGCCAGCAGCCCCCTCTACAAGAACACTGAAGCTTTCTTT.

CDR3 DNA sequence: TGTGCCAGCAGCCCCAGGGGGCGCGGTCAAGAGACCCAGTACTTC. Translated: CASSPRGRGQETQYF. The rearrangement links TRBV7-9 to TRBJ2-5, with 8 bases matching TRBD1. From germline, CDR1 is SEHNR and CDR2 FQNEAQ (reference sequence). With V trimmed by 5 bases and J by 2 bases, 7 bases remained unmatched. CDR3 length: 15 residues.

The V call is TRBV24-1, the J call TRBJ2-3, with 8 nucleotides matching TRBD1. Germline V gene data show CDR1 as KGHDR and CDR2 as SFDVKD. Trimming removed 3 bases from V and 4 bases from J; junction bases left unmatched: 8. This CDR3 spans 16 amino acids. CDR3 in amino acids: CATSDGQGLLADTQYF. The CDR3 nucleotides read TGTGCCACCAGTGATGGACAGGGCCTACTCGCAGATACGCAGTATTTT.

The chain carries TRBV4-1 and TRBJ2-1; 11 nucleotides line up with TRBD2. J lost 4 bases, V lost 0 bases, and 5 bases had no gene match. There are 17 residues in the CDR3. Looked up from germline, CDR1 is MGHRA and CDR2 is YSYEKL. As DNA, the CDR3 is TGCGCCAGCAGCCAAGATCATTGGACTAGCGGGTACAATGAGCAGTTCTTC. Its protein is CASSQDHWTSGYNEQFF.

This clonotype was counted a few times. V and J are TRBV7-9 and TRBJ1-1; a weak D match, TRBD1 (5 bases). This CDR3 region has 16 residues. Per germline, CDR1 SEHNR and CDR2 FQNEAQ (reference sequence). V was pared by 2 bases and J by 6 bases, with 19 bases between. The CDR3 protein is CASSLRGWEEEAEAFF. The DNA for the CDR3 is TGTGCCAGCAGCTTAAGGGGTTGGGAGGAGGAAGCTGAAGCTTTCTTT.